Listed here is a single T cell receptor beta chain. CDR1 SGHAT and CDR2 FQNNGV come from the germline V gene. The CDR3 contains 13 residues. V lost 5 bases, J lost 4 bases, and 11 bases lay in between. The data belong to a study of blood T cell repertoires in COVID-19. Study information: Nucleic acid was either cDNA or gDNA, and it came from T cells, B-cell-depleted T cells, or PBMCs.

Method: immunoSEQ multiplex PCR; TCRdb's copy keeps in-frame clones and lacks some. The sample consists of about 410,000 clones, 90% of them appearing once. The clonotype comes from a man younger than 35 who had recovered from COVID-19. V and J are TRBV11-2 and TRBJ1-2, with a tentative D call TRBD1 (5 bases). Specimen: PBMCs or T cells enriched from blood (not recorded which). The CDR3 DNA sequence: TGTGCCAGCAGCCCGGGGGGGGTCTATGGCTACACCTTC. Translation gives CASSPGGVYGYTF.